Following are 10 T cell receptor beta chains from one sample sequenced in a study of blood T cell repertoires in COVID-19. Libraries were prepared by immunoSEQ multiplex PCR; TCRdb keeps only in-frame clonotypes and omits some of them. The sample lists about 140,000 clones, more than 85% seen once, with roughly 5% in the top ten. What was sequenced was peripheral blood. These receptors all come from a human donor in a cohort sampled during active COVID-19.

The chain combines TRBV5-1 with TRBJ1-4; perhaps TRBD1 as D (5 bases). The CDR3 loop spans 14 amino acids. Germline loops: CDR1 SGHRS, CDR2 YFSETQ. Trimming removed 1 base from V and 6 bases from J, with 10 bases in between. The CDR3: CASSLTGGYEKLFF. The CDR3 coding sequence is TGCGCCAGCAGCTTGACAGGTGGATATGAAAAACTGTTTTTT.

The chain recombines TRBV5-1 with TRBJ2-2; the D gene is possibly TRBD2 (7 bases). V lost 4 bases and J lost 5, with 15 bases in between. CDR1 and CDR2 from the germline V gene are SGHRS and YFSETQ. The CDR3 length is 15 residues. Here the CDR3 DNA reads TGCGCCAGCAGCCTCTGGAAGGGGGGGACCGGGGAGCTGTTTTTT. Translated: CASSLWKGGTGELFF.

Only one count was recorded for this clone. V is TRBV2 and J is TRBJ2-1, with a tentative D call TRBD2 (5 bases). The V and J ends lost 6 bases and 0 bases respectively, with 9 bases between them. CDR3 length: 14 amino acids. CDR1 is SNHLY and CDR2 is FYNNEI in the germline V gene. CDR3 protein: CASRPLASYNEQFF. The CDR3 nucleotides are TGTGCCAGCAGGCCTCTAGCCTCCTACAATGAGCAGTTCTTC.

V and J are TRBV7-8 and TRBJ1-2; D gene ambiguous. Germline assignment: CDR1 SGHVS and CDR2 FQNEAQ. V lost 0 bases to trimming and J lost 3 bases, with 17 bases between them. The CDR3 length is 17 residues. The CDR3 bases are TGTGCCAGCAGCTTAGCACGGGTTCGGAGCCCGGACTATGGCTACACCTTC. It encodes CASSLARVRSPDYGYTF.

The rearrangement links TRBV6-2 or TRBV6-3 to TRBJ2-5, with 10 bases aligning to TRBD2. Germline CDR1 reads MNHEY; CDR2 reads SVGEGT. The V gene end was trimmed by 0 bases and the J gene end by 7 bases; junction bases not matched to a gene: 11. The CDR3 extends over 17 amino acids. The CDR3 spells CASSYSRGSGGTRTQYF. The CDR3 coding sequence is TGTGCCAGCAGTTACTCGCGGGGTAGCGGGGGGACGCGGACCCAGTACTTC.

V and J are TRBV19 and TRBJ2-3; D might be TRBD1 (5 bases). The germline CDR1 and CDR2 sequences are LNHDA and SQIVND (reference sequence). This CDR3 region has 13 residues. The germline V and J ends were trimmed by 7 bases and 4 bases, with 12 bases remaining between them. The CDR3 loop reads CASNRGLSDTQYF. The CDR3, as DNA: TGTGCCAGTAATAGGGGATTGTCAGATACGCAGTATTTT.

This clone has only a few counts. The rearrangement links TRBV5-6 to TRBJ1-1, with a weak D call TRBD1 (5 bases). CDR3 length: 16 amino acids. From germline, CDR1 is SGHDT and CDR2 YYEEEE. Trimming shortened V by 2 bases and J by 0 bases, and 14 bases separated the two germline ends. The CDR3 loop is CASSFGQGTLNTEAFF. The CDR3 nucleotides read TGTGCCAGCAGCTTCGGGCAGGGAACCTTGAACACTGAAGCTTTCTTT.

The genes are TRBV2 and TRBJ2-4; tentatively, D is TRBD2 (7 bases). The CDR3 contains 14 residues. Germline V gives CDR1 SNHLY, CDR2 FYNNEI. Deletions cut 8 bases from V and 8 bases from J, with 19 bases between. This chain's CDR3 is CASGPAQGRDIQYF. CDR3 bases: TGTGCCAGCGGCCCAGCCCAGGGGAGGGACATTCAGTACTTC. Supplemented by reference TRBV2 and TRBJ2-4, the full variable domain reads EPEVTQTPSHQVTQMGQEVILRCVPISNHLYFYWYRQILGQKVEFLVSFYNNEISEKSEIFDDQFSVERPDGSNFTLKIRSTKLEDSAMYFCASGPAQGRDIQYFGAGTRLSVL.

Here the CDR3 DNA reads TGCGCCAGCAGCTTGGGGGTGACAGAAATGGCCTACGAGCAGTACTTC. Its protein product is CASSLGVTEMAYEQYF. The rearrangement joins TRBV5-1 to TRBJ2-7; D perhaps matches TRBD1 (5 bases). Trimming stripped 0 bases from V and 2 bases from J, with 15 bases between. CDR3 length equals 16 residues. Germline V gene sequence: CDR1 SGHRS, CDR2 YFSETQ.

The chain has TRBV27 and TRBJ2-1; 9 nucleotides agree with TRBD2. V lost 5 bases and J lost 2; bases outside the gene matches: 1. Germline values: CDR1 MNHEY, CDR2 SMNVEV (reference sequence). This CDR3 contains 14 residues. The CDR3 DNA sequence: TGTGCCAGCAGTGAGCGGGGGGCCTACAATGAGCAGTTCTTC. It is translated as CASSERGAYNEQFF.